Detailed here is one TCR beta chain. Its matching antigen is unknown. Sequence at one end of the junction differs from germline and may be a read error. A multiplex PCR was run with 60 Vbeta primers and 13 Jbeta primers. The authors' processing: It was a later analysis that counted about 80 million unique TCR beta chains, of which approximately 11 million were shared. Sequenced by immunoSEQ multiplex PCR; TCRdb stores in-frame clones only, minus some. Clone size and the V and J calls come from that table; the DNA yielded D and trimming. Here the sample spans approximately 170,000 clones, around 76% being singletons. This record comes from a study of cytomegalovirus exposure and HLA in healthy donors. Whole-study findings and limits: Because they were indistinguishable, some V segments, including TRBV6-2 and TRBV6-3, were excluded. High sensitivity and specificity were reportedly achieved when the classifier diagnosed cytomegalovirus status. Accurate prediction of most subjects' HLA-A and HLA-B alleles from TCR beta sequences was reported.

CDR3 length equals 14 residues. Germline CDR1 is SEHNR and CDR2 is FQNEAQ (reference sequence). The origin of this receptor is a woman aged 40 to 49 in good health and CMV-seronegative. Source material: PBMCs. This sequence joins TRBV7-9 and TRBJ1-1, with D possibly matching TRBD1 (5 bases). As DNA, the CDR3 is TGTGCCAGCAGCTTTGGGGCAATGAACACTGGAGCTTTCTTT. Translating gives CASSFGAMNTGAFF.